This T cell receptor (beta chain) comes out of a study of blood T cells in healthy people across ages. CDR1 and CDR2 from the germline V gene are SGHRS and YFSETQ. V lost 2 bases and J 9 bases, leaving 12 bases between the germline ends. This CDR3 is built from 13 residues. A second PCR of 7 to 11 cycles used a sample-barcoded 5' primer and a J-beta primer mix. TCRdb used MiXCR to reprocess the 5' RACE reads, holding one entry per CDR3 protein. The sample has around 800,000 distinct CDR3 sequences, about half seen once. The chain is built from TRBV5-1 and TRBJ2-1; no clear D gene. This TCR derives from an older man in good health. Sample: blood. The DNA for the CDR3 is TGCGCCAGCAGCTTAACACTTAACAGTGAGCAGTTCTTC. Protein: CASSLTLNSEQFF. The full variable domain, its missing parts supplied by reference TRBV5-1 and TRBJ2-1, is KAGVTQTPRYLIKTRGQQVTLSCSPISGHRSVSWYQQTPGQGLQFLFEYFSETQRNKGNFPGRFSGRQFSNSRSEMNVSTLELGDSALYLCASSLTLNSEQFFGPGTRLTVL.